These 11 T cell receptor beta chains were all obtained from the same sample, sequenced in a study of Graves' ophthalmopathy and Graves' hyperthyroidism. Researchers took RNA transcripts and amplified TCR beta CDR3 regions from them. RT-PCR in the first round used HTBI primers; a second-round multiplex PCR followed. TCRdb called the multiplex PCR reads again in MiXCR, with one record for every CDR3 protein. Here the sample spans about 500,000 distinct CDR3 sequences, over 13% being singletons. The sample comprised blood. Source of these receptors: a woman in her twenties or thirties with Graves' ophthalmopathy.

A few counts support this clonotype. The CDR3 sequence is CATLTTGPGNTIYF. CDR3 DNA: TGTGCCACCCTTACGACAGGGCCTGGAAACACCATATATTTT. The chain has TRBV28 and TRBJ1-3; TRBD1 aligns across 7 bases. The trim removed 10 bases at V and 2 bases at J, leaving 8 bases unmatched. This CDR3 spans 14 amino acids. The V gene's germline CDR1 is MDHEN and CDR2 SYDVKM.

The sample holds many counts of this clonotype. This chain links TRBV28 with TRBJ1-2; D remains ambiguous. CDR1 and CDR2 from the germline V gene are MDHEN and SYDVKM. The length of the CDR3 is 15 residues. V was clipped by 2 bases and J by 0 bases, with 10 bases between them. The CDR3 loop reads CASSLPGSSNYGYTF. In DNA, the CDR3 is TGTGCCAGCAGTTTACCCGGCAGCTCTAACTATGGCTACACCTTC.

This clonotype has only a few counts. The chain recombines TRBV10-3 with TRBJ2-2; D is possibly TRBD1 (5 bases). CDR3 size: 14 residues. The V gene lost 7 bases and the J gene lost 5 bases, with 14 bases spanning the gap. The V gene's germline CDR1 is ENHRY and CDR2 SYGVKD. The CDR3, as DNA: TGTGCCATCACCGGAGAGGCAGGGACCGGGGAGCTGTTTTTT. This codes for CAITGEAGTGELFF.

This clonotype was counted many times. The CDR3 region has the DNA TGTGCCAGCAGTTTTCGGTATAGCAATCAGCCCCAGCATTTT. Amino acid sequence: CASSFRYSNQPQHF. The V and J genes are TRBV28 and TRBJ1-5; D remains ambiguous. V was clipped by 3 bases and J by 0 bases, with 6 bases between them. Germline V gives CDR1 MDHEN, CDR2 SYDVKM. The CDR3 runs 14 residues.

The rearrangement uses TRBV7-3 and TRBJ2-3, with 11 bases aligning to TRBD2. The CDR3 runs 15 residues. Looked up from germline, CDR1 is SGHTA and CDR2 is FQGTGA. Trimming removed 5 bases from V and 3 bases from J; junction bases left unmatched: 4. CDR3 residues: CASSPRTSGTDTQYF. CDR3 nucleotides: TGTGCCAGCAGCCCGAGGACTAGCGGGACAGATACGCAGTATTTT.

In this sample, this clonotype turned up a few times. V and J are TRBV4-2 and TRBJ2-3; weak D call: TRBD2 (5 bases). Trimming cost V 0 bases and J 4 bases, with 14 bases left between them. CDR1 is LGHNA, CDR2 YNFKEQ, per germline. This CDR3 contains 16 residues. CDR3 sequence reads: CASSQDLRPRADTQYF. In DNA form, the CDR3 reads TGTGCCAGCAGCCAAGATCTCAGACCGAGGGCAGATACGCAGTATTTT.

This clonotype was detected many times. The J gene is TRBJ1-6, the V gene TRBV15; TRBD1 is a possible D gene (5 bases). Trimming pared 0 bases from V and 7 bases from J, leaving 10 bases between. The length of the CDR3 is 15 residues. Germline values: CDR1 LNHNV, CDR2 YYDKDF (reference sequence). DNA of the CDR3: TGTGCCACCAGCAGAGAGAGGGGAACGAATTCACCCCTCCACTTT. Its protein is CATSRERGTNSPLHF.

The gene calls are TRBV30 and TRBJ2-1; a weak D match, TRBD2 (6 bases). CDR1 and CDR2 (germline): GTSNPN, SVGIG (reference sequence). This CDR3 contains 12 residues. V was pared by 2 bases and J by 8 bases, with 10 bases between. This CDR3 reads CAWSKLAHEQFF. The CDR3 bases are TGTGCCTGGAGTAAACTAGCTCATGAGCAGTTCTTC.

There are many counts of this clonotype. This chain joins TRBV6-5 and TRBJ2-4; TRBD2 matches 8 bases. V shed 7 bases, J shed 0 bases, and the junction held 17 bases outside the gene matches. There are 19 residues in the CDR3. Germline-derived CDR1 and CDR2 are MNHEY and SVGAGI. The CDR3 DNA reads TGTGCCAGCACTGTTACTACGGAGGGGACTAGGTTAGCCAAAAACATTCAGTACTTC. Translated, it gives CASTVTTEGTRLAKNIQYF.

The V gene is TRBV10-3, the J gene TRBJ1-1; D gene unclear. Germline V gives CDR1 ENHRY, CDR2 SYGVKD. This CDR3 has 13 amino acids. Trimming left V 4 bases short and J 1 base short, with 7 bases between. CDR3 region: CAISVRGNTEAFF. The CDR3 coding sequence is TGTGCCATCAGTGTGAGAGGGAACACTGAAGCTTTCTTT.

The table lists this clonotype with many counts. The V gene is TRBV5-1, the J gene TRBJ1-1, with unresolved D. This CDR3 region has 11 residues. V was shortened by 3 bases and J by 11 bases, with 11 bases between the two germline ends. The V gene's germline CDR1 is SGHRS and CDR2 YFSETQ. This CDR3 reads CASSSSRGAFF. Written as DNA, the CDR3 is TGCGCCAGCAGCTCATCACGAGGGGCTTTCTTT.